This TCR beta chain was recorded in a study of control samples from healthy donors and cancer patients. This CDR3 has 14 amino acids. The V gene lost 0 bases and the J gene lost 3 bases, with 6 bases spanning the gap. Germline CDR1 MGHRA, CDR2 YSYEKL. The data were produced by immunoSEQ multiplex PCR, yet TCRdb's version contains in-frame clones alone and is incomplete. The sample records fewer than 95,000 clones, around 92% being singletons. This TCR came from a young man in good health. The J gene is TRBJ1-5, the V gene TRBV4-1; D is uncertain. The sequenced sample consisted of blood. CDR3 DNA sequence: TGCGCCAGCAGCCAAGAGGTCCTCAATCAGCCCCAGCATTTT. It encodes CASSQEVLNQPQHF.